This T cell receptor beta chain was recovered during a study of identical twins (dated by TCRdb to the mid-2010s). Notes on the research overall: TCR alpha and beta repertoires from monozygotic twins, unrelated adults of various ages and cord blood were deep-sequenced to test whether fetal clonotypes persist. To rule out contamination, replicate twin experiments were performed at different times with different library preparation protocols.

In the germline V gene, CDR1 corresponds to SGHRS and CDR2 to YFSETQ. From the cysteine through the phenylalanine, the CDR3 covers 18 amino acids. The CDR3 DNA has 54 bases and is translated from base 1. Germline trimming amounts to 0 bases on V and 1 base on J, with 11 as the count of junction bases outside the gene matches. The research as a whole found: In monozygotic twins, recombination models systematically underestimated out-of-frame TCR alpha sharing, but the models matched the sharing seen between unrelated individuals. Abundant cord blood beta clonotypes had fewer insertions, young adult naive repertoires showed a similar but weaker trend, and memory repertoires showed no such trend. Invariant T cells such as MAIT and iNKT could partly confound zero-insertion analyses, although diverse VJ usage argued against such confounding for most clonotypes. Because the same donors could not be followed over many years, the conclusions depended on cross-sectional statistical analysis. Out-of-frame TCR alpha sequences shared between twins showed an excess of low generation-probability sequences compared with coincidental sharing between unrelated individuals. The excess sharing between twins in beta out-of-frame sequences was weaker because fewer shared sequences reduced the signal-to-noise ratio.

Library prep was done by 5' RACE. Instrument on record: Illumina HiSeq 2000. A universal primer binding site was added through template switching, and the final cDNA carried a unique molecular identifier so that TCR cDNA molecules could be counted accurately. Specific primers in the conserved constant-segment region were used to synthesize first-strand cDNA for the TCR alpha and beta chains. Each cDNA library was double barcoded, with a SMART-Mk sample barcode plus Illumina barcodes, to control for contamination. Two successive PCR steps introduced TruSeq adapter sequences along with Illumina sample barcodes. The TCR alpha and beta cDNA libraries were sequenced on the Illumina HiSeq platform using custom primers. As for the original processing: MiGEC was used to process raw reads and extract unique molecular identifiers, and MiXCR was used to find CDR3 positions. For each individual, recombination models were inferred using an EM algorithm with the repgenHMM and IGoR tools. Shared clonotype analysis was performed with the tcR package in R, normalizing sharing by the product of cloneset sizes. To study raw recombination without the effects of thymic and clonal selection, out-of-frame nonproductive sequences were analyzed. TCRdb took the public reads, trimmed them with fastp at Q25, ran MiXCR for clone calling and kept in-frame beta chains. Every CDR3 protein is listed once, alongside the most common genes and DNA of its rows. Clone size and V and J calls follow TCRdb, not the original study. This sample gives fewer than 650,000 distinct CDR3 sequences in total; over 8.5% of them show up just once. Of the sample, under 3.5% is held by the ten largest clones.

Concerning this clonotype itself: It has no known antigen specificity. No base quality values were provided; no much bigger clone lies one nucleotide off.

All donors were healthy Caucasians. The twin cohort comprised three pairs of female monozygotic twins, all aged about 18 to 30 years. Peripheral blood mononuclear cells were used as the source from which RNA for TCR libraries was isolated. In addition, the sample was reused for a study of yellow fever vaccine responses in identical twins. The second study's authors report: The T cell response to vaccination in identical twins was reported by the authors to appear partly convergent and partly personalized. Focusing on identical twins, the study followed the T cell clones that responded to the vaccine, and did so with precision.

Sequencing input: PBMCs. The sequence came from a woman aged 18-30 years in good health. The receptor chain draws on TRBV5-1 and TRBJ2-7, with 9 bases matching TRBD1. Here is the DNA: TGCGCCAGCAGCTTGGCGGCGGGACAGGGATTAAAATCCTACGAGCAGTACTTC. Its translation reads: CASSLAAGQGLKSYEQYF.